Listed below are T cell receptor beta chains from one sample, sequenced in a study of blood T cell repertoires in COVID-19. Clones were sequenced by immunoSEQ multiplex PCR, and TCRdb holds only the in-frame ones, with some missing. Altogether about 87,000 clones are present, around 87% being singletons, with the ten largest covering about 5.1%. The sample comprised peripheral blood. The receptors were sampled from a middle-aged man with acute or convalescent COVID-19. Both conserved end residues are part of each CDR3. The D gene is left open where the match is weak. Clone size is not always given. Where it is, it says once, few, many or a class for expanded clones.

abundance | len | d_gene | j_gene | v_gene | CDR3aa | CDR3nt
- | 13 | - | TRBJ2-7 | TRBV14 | CASSRYGGNEQYF | TGTGCCAGCAGTCGTTACGGGGGAAACGAGCAGTACTTC
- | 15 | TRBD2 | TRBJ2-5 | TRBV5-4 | CASSLGPGGSETQYF | TGTGCCAGCAGCTTGGGCCCGGGGGGGTCTGAGACCCAGTACTTC
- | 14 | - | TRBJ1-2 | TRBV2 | CASKLDGGNYGYTF | TGTGCCAGCAAGCTGGACGGGGGTAACTATGGCTACACCTTC
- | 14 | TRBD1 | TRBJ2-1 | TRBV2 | CASTPDRGEYEQFF | TGTGCCAGCACTCCGGACAGGGGAGAATATGAGCAGTTCTTC
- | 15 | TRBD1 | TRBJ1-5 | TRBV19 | CASSMWDSSNQPQHF | TGTGCCAGTAGTATGTGGGACAGTAGCAATCAGCCCCAGCATTTT
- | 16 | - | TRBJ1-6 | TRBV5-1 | CASSFGQSSYNSPLHF | TGCGCCAGCAGCTTTGGACAGAGCTCCTATAATTCACCCCTCCACTTT
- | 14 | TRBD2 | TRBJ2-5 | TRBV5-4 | CASSLPAGQETQYF | TGTGCCAGCAGCTTGCCAGCGGGGCAAGAGACCCAGTACTTC
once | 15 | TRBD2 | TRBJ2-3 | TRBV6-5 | CASRYSGRGSDTQYF | TGTGCCAGCAGATATAGCGGGAGAGGGTCAGATACGCAGTATTTT
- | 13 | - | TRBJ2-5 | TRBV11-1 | CASSLDLRETQYF | TGTGCCAGCAGCTTAGACTTGCGGGAGACCCAGTACTTC
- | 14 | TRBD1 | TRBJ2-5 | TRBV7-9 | CASSPEGAWETQYF | TGTGCCAGCAGCCCCGAGGGGGCTTGGGAGACCCAGTACTTC
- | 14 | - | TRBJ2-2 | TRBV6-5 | CASSSPGRHRGAVF | TGTGCCAGCAGTAGTCCAGGGAGGCACCGGGGAGCTGTTTTT
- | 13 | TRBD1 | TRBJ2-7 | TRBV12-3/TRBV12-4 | CASSFGTGYEQYF | TGTGCCAGCAGTTTCGGGACAGGCTACGAGCAGTACTTC
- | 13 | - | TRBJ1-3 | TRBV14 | CASSLSSGNTIYF | TGTGCCAGCAGCCTCTCCTCTGGAAACACCATATATTTT
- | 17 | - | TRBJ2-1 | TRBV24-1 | CATSDDRKGLSYNEQFF | TGTGCCACCAGTGACGACAGGAAAGGCCTCTCCTACAATGAGCAGTTCTTC
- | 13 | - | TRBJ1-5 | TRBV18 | CASSPGVQQPQHF | TGTGCCAGCTCACCAGGTGTGCAGCAGCCCCAGCATTTT
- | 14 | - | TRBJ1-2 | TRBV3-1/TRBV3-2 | CASSQGEAGHGYTF | TGTGCCAGCAGCCAAGGAGAGGCAGGACACGGGTACACCTTC
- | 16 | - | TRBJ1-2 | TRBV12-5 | CASGTTGTAFNYGYTF | TGTGCTAGTGGAACCACCGGGACTGCCTTTAACTATGGCTACACCTTC
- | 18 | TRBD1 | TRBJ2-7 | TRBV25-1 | CASSPGQALRGSPYEQYF | TGTGCCAGCAGCCCGGGACAGGCCTTAAGGGGGTCCCCCTACGAGCAGTACTTC
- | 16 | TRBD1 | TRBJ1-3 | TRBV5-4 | CASSLPGQSSGNTIYF | TGTGCCAGCAGCCTACCGGGACAGAGCTCTGGAAACACCATATATTTT
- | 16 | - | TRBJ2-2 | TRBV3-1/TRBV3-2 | CASSQGGGLGTGELFF | TGTGCCAGCAGCCAAGGCGGGGGCCTTGGCACCGGGGAGCTGTTTTTT
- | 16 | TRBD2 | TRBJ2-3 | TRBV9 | CASSVTSGTFSDTQYF | TGTGCCAGCAGCGTGACTAGCGGGACCTTTTCAGATACGCAGTATTTT
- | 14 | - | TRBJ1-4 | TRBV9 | CASSVVGDGEKLFF | TGTGCCAGCAGCGTAGTAGGGGATGGGGAAAAACTGTTTTTT
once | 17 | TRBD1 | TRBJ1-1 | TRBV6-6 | CASSPRGLGQLNTEAFF | TGTGCCAGCAGTCCACGGGGGCTGGGACAGTTGAACACTGAAGCTTTCTTT
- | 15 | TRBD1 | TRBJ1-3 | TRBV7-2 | CASSSDRRSGNTIYF | TGTGCCAGCAGCTCGGACAGGAGATCTGGAAACACCATATATTTT
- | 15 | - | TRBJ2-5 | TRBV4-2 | CASSQDRGIGETQYF | TGTGCCAGCAGCCAAGATCGCGGGATTGGGGAGACCCAGTACTTC
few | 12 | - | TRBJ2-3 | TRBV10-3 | CAIAAGTDTQYF | TGTGCCATCGCCGCGGGCACAGATACGCAGTATTTT
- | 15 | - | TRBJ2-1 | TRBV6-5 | CASSLTGQGNYEQFF | TGTGCCAGCAGTTTAACAGGGCAGGGCAACTATGAGCAGTTCTTC
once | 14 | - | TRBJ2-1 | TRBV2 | CASIAVAMQNEQFF | TGTGCCAGCATCGCCGTGGCCATGCAAAATGAGCAGTTCTTC
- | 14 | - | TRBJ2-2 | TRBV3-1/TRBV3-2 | CASSQVEGNGELFF | TGTGCCAGCAGCCAAGTTGAGGGAAACGGGGAGCTGTTTTTT
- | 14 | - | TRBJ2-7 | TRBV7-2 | CASSYDRSHYEQYF | TGTGCCAGCAGCTACGACAGGAGCCACTACGAGCAGTACTTC
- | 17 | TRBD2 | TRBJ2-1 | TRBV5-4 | CASSPRTSGFAYNEQFF | TGTGCCAGCAGCCCCAGGACTAGCGGGTTCGCCTACAATGAGCAGTTCTTC
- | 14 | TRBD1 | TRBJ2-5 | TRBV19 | CASSPDRGPETQYF | TGTGCCAGTAGTCCGGACAGGGGCCCAGAGACCCAGTACTTC
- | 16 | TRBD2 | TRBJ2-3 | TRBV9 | CASSVLAGGVADTQYF | TGTGCCAGCAGCGTCTTAGCGGGAGGAGTCGCAGATACGCAGTATTTT
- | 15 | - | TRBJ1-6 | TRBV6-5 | CASSYTDPGESPLHF | TGTGCCAGCAGTTACACCGATCCGGGAGAATCACCCCTCCACTTT
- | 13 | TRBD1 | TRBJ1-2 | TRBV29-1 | CSVPGQANYGYTF | TGCAGCGTCCCGGGACAGGCGAACTATGGCTACACCTTC
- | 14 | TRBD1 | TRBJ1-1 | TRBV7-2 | CASSYRGPNTEAFF | TGTGCCAGCAGCTACAGGGGTCCGAACACTGAAGCTTTCTTT
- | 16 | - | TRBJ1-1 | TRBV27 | CASSAIALRGNTEAFF | TGTGCCAGCAGTGCAATTGCCCTTAGGGGTAACACTGAAGCTTTCTTT
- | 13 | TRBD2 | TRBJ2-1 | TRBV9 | CASSTGLVNEQFF | TGTGCCAGCAGCACTGGACTAGTCAATGAGCAGTTCTTC
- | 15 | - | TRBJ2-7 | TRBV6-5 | CASRKSTVSSYEQYF | TGTGCCAGCAGGAAAAGCACGGTTAGTTCCTACGAGCAGTACTTC
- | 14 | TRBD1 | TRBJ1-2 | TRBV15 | CATSRRDRGYGYTF | TGTGCCACCAGCAGGAGAGACAGGGGCTATGGCTACACCTTC
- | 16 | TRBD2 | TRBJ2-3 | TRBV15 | CATSRATSGITDTQYF | TGTGCCACCAGCAGAGCGACTAGCGGGATCACAGATACGCAGTATTTT
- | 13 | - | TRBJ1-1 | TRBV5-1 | CASSLVAGTEAFF | TGCGCCAGCAGCTTGGTGGCGGGTACTGAAGCTTTCTTT
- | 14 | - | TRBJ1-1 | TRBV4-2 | CASSGTPEDTEAFF | TGTGCCAGCAGCGGAACCCCCGAGGACACTGAAGCTTTCTTT
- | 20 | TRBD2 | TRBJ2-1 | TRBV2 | CASSQERGLALPSSYNEQFF | TGTGCCAGCTCACAAGAAAGGGGACTAGCGCTCCCGAGCTCCTACAATGAGCAGTTCTTC
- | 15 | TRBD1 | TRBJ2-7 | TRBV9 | CASSSGQGALYEQYF | TGTGCCAGCAGCTCGGGACAGGGGGCCCTCTACGAGCAGTACTTC
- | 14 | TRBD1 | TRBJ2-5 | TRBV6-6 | CASSGTGRMKTQYF | TGTGCCAGCAGTGGGACAGGGAGAATGAAGACCCAGTACTTC
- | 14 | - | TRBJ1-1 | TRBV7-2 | CASSWGAGDTEAFF | TGTGCCAGCAGCTGGGGAGCCGGGGACACTGAAGCTTTCTTT
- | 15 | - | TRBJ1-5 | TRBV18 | CASSPGVVSNQPQHF | TGTGCCAGCTCACCCGGGGTCGTTAGCAATCAGCCCCAGCATTTT
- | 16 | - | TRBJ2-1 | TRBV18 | CASSPPSSGEYNEQFF | TGTGCCAGCTCACCACCGTCCTCAGGGGAATACAATGAGCAGTTCTTC
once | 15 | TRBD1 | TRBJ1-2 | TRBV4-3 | CASSQGQGVNYGYTF | TGCGCCAGCAGCCAAGGACAGGGGGTAAACTATGGCTACACCTTC